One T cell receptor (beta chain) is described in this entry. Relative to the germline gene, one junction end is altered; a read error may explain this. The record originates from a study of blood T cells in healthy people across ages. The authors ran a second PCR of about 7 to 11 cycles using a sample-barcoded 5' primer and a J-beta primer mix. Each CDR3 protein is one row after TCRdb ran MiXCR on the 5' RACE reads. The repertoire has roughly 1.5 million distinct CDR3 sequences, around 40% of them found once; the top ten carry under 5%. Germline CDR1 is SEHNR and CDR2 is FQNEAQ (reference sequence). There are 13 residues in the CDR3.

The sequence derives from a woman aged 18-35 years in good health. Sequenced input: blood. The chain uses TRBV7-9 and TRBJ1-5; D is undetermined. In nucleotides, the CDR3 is TGTGTCAGCAGCTTATCGGCGCGTCAGCCCCAGCATTTT. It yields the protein CVSSLSARQPQHF.